The clone carrying this TCR beta chain appeared once. Its antigen is not known. These data come from a study of cytomegalovirus exposure and HLA in healthy donors. General study points: V- and J-gene trimming in TCR beta was tied to a missense DCLRE1C variant by an analysis performed later. As a later analysis showed, several of the most significant clusters appeared to be linked to common viral pathogens. Presence/absence analyses assumed roughly uniform sequencing depth across donors. The authors listed approximately 150 TCR beta chains as cytomegalovirus-associated.

PCR involved 60 Vbeta and 13 Jbeta primers. Data came from immunoSEQ multiplex PCR; TCRdb stores just in-frame clones and leaves some out. The table records around 170,000 clones, roughly 80% of them present only once. The CDR3 extends over 16 amino acids. J gave up 1 base and V 4 bases, and 6 bases lay outside the gene matches. From germline, CDR1 is SGHRS and CDR2 YFSETQ. The clonotype originates from a man aged 40-49 years in good health and CMV-seropositive. The chain couples TRBV5-1 to TRBJ2-5, with TRBD2 identical over 11 bases. The sequenced material came from PBMCs. The CDR3 protein is CASSAALAGGQETQYF. CDR3 DNA sequence: TGCGCCAGCAGCGCGGCGCTAGCGGGGGGCCAAGAGACCCAGTACTTC.